This TCR beta chain was captured by sequencing in a study of control samples from healthy donors and cancer patients. Trimming removed 3 bases from V and 11 bases from J; junction bases left unmatched: 7. From germline, CDR1 is SGHNT and CDR2 YYREEE (reference sequence). The CDR3 is 12 residues long. TCRdb's table, derived via immunoSEQ multiplex PCR, lists solely in-frame clones and lacks some. The sample lists approximately 170,000 clones, 85% to 90% occurring once. This chain uses TRBV5-4 with TRBJ1-1, with 7 bases aligning to TRBD1. The TCR originated in a young woman in good health. The specimen sequenced was blood. CDR3 in DNA: TGTGCCAGCAGCTATTCAGGGGGTTTCGCTTTCTTT. Translation gives CASSYSGGFAFF.